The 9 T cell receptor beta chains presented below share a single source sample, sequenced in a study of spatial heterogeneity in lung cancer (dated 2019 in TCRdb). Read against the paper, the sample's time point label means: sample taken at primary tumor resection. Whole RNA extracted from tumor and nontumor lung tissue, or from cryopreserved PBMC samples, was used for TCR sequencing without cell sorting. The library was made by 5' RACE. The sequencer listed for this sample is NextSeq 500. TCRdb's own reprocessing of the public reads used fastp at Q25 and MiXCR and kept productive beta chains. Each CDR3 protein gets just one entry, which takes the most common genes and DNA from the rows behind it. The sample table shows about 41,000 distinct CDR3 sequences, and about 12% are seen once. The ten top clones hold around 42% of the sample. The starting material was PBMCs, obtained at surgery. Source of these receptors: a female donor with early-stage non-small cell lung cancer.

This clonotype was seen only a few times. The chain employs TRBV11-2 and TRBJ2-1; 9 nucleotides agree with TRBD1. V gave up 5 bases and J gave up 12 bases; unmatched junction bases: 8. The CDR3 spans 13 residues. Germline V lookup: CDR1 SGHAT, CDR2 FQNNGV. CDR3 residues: CASSPGQGRGQFF. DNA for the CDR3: TGTGCCAGCAGCCCAGGACAGGGGCGGGGGCAGTTCTTC.

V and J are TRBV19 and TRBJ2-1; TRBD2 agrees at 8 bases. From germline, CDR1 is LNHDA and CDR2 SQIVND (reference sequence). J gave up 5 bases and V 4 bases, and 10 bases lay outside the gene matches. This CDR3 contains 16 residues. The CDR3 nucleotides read TGTGCCAGTAGTACGGGATTGGCGGGGGGTAACAATGAGCAGTTCTTC. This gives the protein CASSTGLAGGNNEQFF. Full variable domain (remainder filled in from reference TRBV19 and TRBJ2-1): DGGITQSPKYLFRKEGQNVTLSCEQNLNHDAMYWYRQDPGQGLRLIYYSQIVNDFQKGDIAEGYSVSREKKESFPLTVTSAQKNPTAFYLCASSTGLAGGNNEQFFGPGTRLTVL.

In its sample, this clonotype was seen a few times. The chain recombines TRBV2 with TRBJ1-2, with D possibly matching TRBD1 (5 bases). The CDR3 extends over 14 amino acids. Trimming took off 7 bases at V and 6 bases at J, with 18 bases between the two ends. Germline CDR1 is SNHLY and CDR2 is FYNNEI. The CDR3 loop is CASMGNEGWNGYTF. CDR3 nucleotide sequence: TGTGCCAGCATGGGGAATGAGGGGTGGAATGGCTACACCTTC.

The CDR3, as DNA: TGTGCCAGCAGTGAAGGGGACCTCCGCTATGGCTACACCTTC. This gives the protein CASSEGDLRYGYTF. The genes are TRBV6-1 and TRBJ1-2, with a tentative D call TRBD1 (5 bases). Trimming took 1 base from V and 4 from J, leaving 10 bases between them. The CDR3 loop spans 14 amino acids. The germline gives CDR1 MNHNS, CDR2 SASEGT.

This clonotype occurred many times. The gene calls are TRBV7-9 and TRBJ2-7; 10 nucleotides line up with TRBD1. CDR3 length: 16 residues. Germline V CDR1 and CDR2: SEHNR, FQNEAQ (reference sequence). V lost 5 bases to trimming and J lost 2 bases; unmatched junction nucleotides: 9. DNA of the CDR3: TGTGCCAGCAGCCCGTCCCGGGACAGGGGAACCTACGAGCAGTACTTC. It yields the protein CASSPSRDRGTYEQYF.

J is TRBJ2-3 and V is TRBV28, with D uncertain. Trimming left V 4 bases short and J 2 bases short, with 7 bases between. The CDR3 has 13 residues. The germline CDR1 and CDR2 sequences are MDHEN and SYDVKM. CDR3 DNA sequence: TGTGCCAGCAGTTCTCCGTCCACAGATACGCAGTATTTT. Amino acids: CASSSPSTDTQYF.

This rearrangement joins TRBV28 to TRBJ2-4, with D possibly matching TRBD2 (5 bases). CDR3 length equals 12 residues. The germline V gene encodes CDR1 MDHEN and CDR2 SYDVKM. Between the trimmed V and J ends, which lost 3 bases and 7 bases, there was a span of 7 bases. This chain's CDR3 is CASSFGENIQYF. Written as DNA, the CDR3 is TGTGCCAGCAGTTTTGGGGAGAACATTCAGTACTTC.

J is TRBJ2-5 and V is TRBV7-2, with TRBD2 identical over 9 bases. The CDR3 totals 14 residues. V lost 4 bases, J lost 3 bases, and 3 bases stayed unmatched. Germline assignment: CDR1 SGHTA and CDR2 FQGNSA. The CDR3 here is CASSSWTSEETQYF. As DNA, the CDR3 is TGTGCCAGCAGCTCCTGGACTAGCGAAGAGACCCAGTACTTC.

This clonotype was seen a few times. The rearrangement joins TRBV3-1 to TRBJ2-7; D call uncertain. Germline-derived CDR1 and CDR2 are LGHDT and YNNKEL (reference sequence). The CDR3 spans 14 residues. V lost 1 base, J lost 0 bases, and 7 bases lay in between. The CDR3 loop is CASSQVFSSYEQYF. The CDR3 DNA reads TGTGCCAGCAGCCAAGTTTTCAGCTCCTACGAGCAGTACTTC.